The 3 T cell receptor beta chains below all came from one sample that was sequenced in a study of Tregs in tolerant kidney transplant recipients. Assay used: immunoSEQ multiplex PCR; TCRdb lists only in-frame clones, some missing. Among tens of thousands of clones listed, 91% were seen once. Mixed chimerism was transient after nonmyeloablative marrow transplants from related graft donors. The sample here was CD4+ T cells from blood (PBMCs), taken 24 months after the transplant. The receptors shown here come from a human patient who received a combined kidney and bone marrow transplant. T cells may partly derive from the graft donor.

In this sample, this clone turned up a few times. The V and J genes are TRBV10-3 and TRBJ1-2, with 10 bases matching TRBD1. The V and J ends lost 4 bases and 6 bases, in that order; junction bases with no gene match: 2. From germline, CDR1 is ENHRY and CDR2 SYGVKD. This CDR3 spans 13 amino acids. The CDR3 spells CAISAGQGHGYTF. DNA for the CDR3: TGTGCCATCAGTGCGGGACAGGGGCATGGCTACACCTTC.

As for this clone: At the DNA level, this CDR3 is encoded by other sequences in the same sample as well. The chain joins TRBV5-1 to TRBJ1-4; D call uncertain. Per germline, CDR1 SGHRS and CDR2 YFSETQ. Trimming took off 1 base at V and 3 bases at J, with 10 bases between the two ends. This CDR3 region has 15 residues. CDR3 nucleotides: TGCGCCAGCAGCTTGCTAGGCCCACCTAATGAAAAACTGTTTTTT. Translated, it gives CASSLLGPPNEKLFF.

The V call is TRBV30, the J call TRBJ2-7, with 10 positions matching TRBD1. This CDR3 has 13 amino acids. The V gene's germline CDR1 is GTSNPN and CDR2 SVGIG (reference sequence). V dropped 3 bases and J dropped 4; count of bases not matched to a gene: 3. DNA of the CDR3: TGTGCCTGGAGGGGGACAGGGGAATACGAGCAGTACTTC. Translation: CAWRGTGEYEQYF.